This is a list of T cell receptor beta chains from one sample in a study of T cell repertoires in cytomegalovirus infection. TCRdb re-analysed the reads in MiXCR, keeping a single row per CDR3 protein. The sample contains under 800,000 distinct CDR3 sequences, 24% of which appear only once. Sequencing was carried out using CD8+ T cells from PBMCs. The receptors originated from a human donor in good health (CMV status not recorded). Some clones in this sample may be carry-over from other donors' samples. The CDR3 runs from the conserved cysteine through the conserved F or W. Each record gives: CDR3 protein, CDR3 DNA, clone size, J gene, V gene, D gene. A D gene is named only where the DNA matches it firmly. The size entry is marked missing in some rows and otherwise reads once, few, many or a size class.

CDR3 protein: CASSTGMTGELFF
CDR3 DNA: TGTGCCAGCTCGACAGGGATGACCGGGGAGCTGTTTTTT
clone size: .
J gene: TRBJ2-2
V gene: TRBV27
D gene: TRBD1

CDR3 protein: CASSIKGPTEAFF
CDR3 DNA: TGTGCCAGTAGTATAAAAGGACCCACTGAAGCTTTCTTT
clone size: many
J gene: TRBJ1-1
V gene: TRBV19
D gene: .

CDR3 protein: CASSPGHGDTQYF
CDR3 DNA: TGTGCCAGCAGCCCAGGTCACGGAGATACGCAGTATTTT
clone size: .
J gene: TRBJ2-3
V gene: TRBV7-9
D gene: .

CDR3 protein: CASSLEAGGQFF
CDR3 DNA: TGTGCCAGCAGCTTAGAGGCAGGGGGGCAGTTCTTC
clone size: .
J gene: TRBJ2-1
V gene: TRBV7-4
D gene: TRBD1

CDR3 protein: CASKGPWGAYEQFF
CDR3 DNA: TGTGCCAGCAAGGGGCCGTGGGGGGCATATGAGCAGTTCTTC
clone size: .
J gene: TRBJ2-1
V gene: TRBV12-3/TRBV12-4
D gene: .

CDR3 protein: CASSLESSRYYEQYF
CDR3 DNA: TGTGCCAGCAGCTTAGAAAGCTCCAGGTATTACGAGCAGTACTTC
clone size: .
J gene: TRBJ2-7
V gene: TRBV7-9
D gene: .

CDR3 protein: CASSSRLGSGTDTQYF
CDR3 DNA: TGTGCCAGTAGTTCCCGTTTGGGTTCAGGCACAGATACGCAGTATTTT
clone size: .
J gene: TRBJ2-3
V gene: TRBV19
D gene: .

CDR3 protein: CASSLPAGGATYNEQFF
CDR3 DNA: TGTGCCAGCAGCTTACCAGCGGGGGGGGCCACCTACAATGAGCAGTTCTTC
clone size: few
J gene: TRBJ2-1
V gene: TRBV7-9
D gene: TRBD2

CDR3 protein: CASSSRALAGGDEQFF
CDR3 DNA: TGTGCCAGCAGCTCGAGAGCACTAGCGGGGGGCGATGAGCAGTTCTTC
clone size: few
J gene: TRBJ2-1
V gene: TRBV7-2
D gene: TRBD2

CDR3 protein: CASSHWDSSSYEQYF
CDR3 DNA: TGTGCCAGCAGCCATTGGGACAGCTCCTCCTACGAGCAGTACTTC
clone size: few
J gene: TRBJ2-7
V gene: TRBV14
D gene: TRBD1

CDR3 protein: CASTTDTNNQPQHF
CDR3 DNA: TGTGCCAGCACTACCGACACTAACAATCAGCCCCAGCATTTT
clone size: many
J gene: TRBJ1-5
V gene: TRBV6-2/TRBV6-3
D gene: .

CDR3 protein: CASWETSSSGEQFF
CDR3 DNA: TGTGCCAGCTGGGAGACATCCTCCTCCGGAGAGCAGTTCTTC
clone size: .
J gene: TRBJ2-1
V gene: TRBV2
D gene: .

CDR3 protein: CASSTGTGNNYGYTF
CDR3 DNA: TGTGCCAGCAGTACCGGGACAGGGAATAACTATGGCTACACCTTC
clone size: many
J gene: TRBJ1-2
V gene: TRBV6-5
D gene: TRBD1

CDR3 protein: CASNKEAGYTF
CDR3 DNA: TGTGCCAGCAATAAGGAGGCCGGCTACACCTTC
clone size: .
J gene: TRBJ1-2
V gene: TRBV28
D gene: .

CDR3 protein: CASSSYRNGNEQFF
CDR3 DNA: TGTGCCAGCAGCTCCTATAGGAATGGCAATGAGCAGTTCTTC
clone size: few
J gene: TRBJ2-1
V gene: TRBV5-5
D gene: .

CDR3 protein: CASSPSIAGELFF
CDR3 DNA: TGTGCCAGCTCACCATCAATTGCCGGGGAGCTGTTTTTT
clone size: .
J gene: TRBJ2-2
V gene: TRBV18
D gene: .

CDR3 protein: CASSLLAGDTYNEQFF
CDR3 DNA: TGTGCCAGCAGCCTACTAGCGGGGGACACCTACAATGAGCAGTTCTTC
clone size: many
J gene: TRBJ2-1
V gene: TRBV7-2
D gene: TRBD2

CDR3 protein: CASSLVGKLPDF
CDR3 DNA: TGTGCCAGCAGCTTAGTGGGGAAGCTGCCCGACTTC
clone size: many
J gene: TRBJ2-5
V gene: TRBV7-2
D gene: .

CDR3 protein: CASSSDHYGYTF
CDR3 DNA: TGTGCCAGCAGCTCGGACCACTATGGCTACACCTTC
clone size: many
J gene: TRBJ1-2
V gene: TRBV7-9
D gene: .

CDR3 protein: CSARTAESSYEQYF
CDR3 DNA: TGCAGTGCCCGGACGGCCGAGAGCTCCTACGAGCAGTACTTC
clone size: .
J gene: TRBJ2-7
V gene: TRBV20-1
D gene: .

CDR3 protein: CASSSPAGTSTDTQYF
CDR3 DNA: TGTGCCAGCAGCTCTCCTGCGGGGACTAGCACAGATACGCAGTATTTT
clone size: many
J gene: TRBJ2-3
V gene: TRBV7-8
D gene: .

CDR3 protein: CASSSGAGSGNTIYF
CDR3 DNA: TGTGCCAGCAGTTCGGGGGCAGGCTCTGGAAACACCATATATTTT
clone size: few
J gene: TRBJ1-3
V gene: TRBV6-1
D gene: .

CDR3 protein: CSAQEGTGYSYNSPLHF
CDR3 DNA: TGCAGTGCTCAGGAAGGGACAGGTTACTCCTATAATTCACCCCTCCACTTT
clone size: once
J gene: TRBJ1-6
V gene: TRBV20-1
D gene: TRBD1

CDR3 protein: CASSYLAELTDTQYF
CDR3 DNA: TGTGCCAGCAGTTACCTAGCGGAACTCACAGATACGCAGTATTTT
clone size: .
J gene: TRBJ2-3
V gene: TRBV28
D gene: TRBD2

CDR3 protein: CASSPVASGANVLTF
CDR3 DNA: TGTGCCAGCAGCCCCGTTGCCTCTGGGGCCAACGTCCTGACTTTC
clone size: few
J gene: TRBJ2-6
V gene: TRBV7-9
D gene: .

CDR3 protein: CATRMDRDYF
CDR3 DNA: TGTGCCACCCGCATGGACAGGGATTATTTT
clone size: few
J gene: TRBJ1-5
V gene: TRBV19
D gene: TRBD1

CDR3 protein: CASSAVGRNSPLHF
CDR3 DNA: TGTGCCAGCAGCGCCGTAGGACGTAATTCACCCCTCCACTTT
clone size: many
J gene: TRBJ1-6
V gene: TRBV7-9
D gene: .

CDR3 protein: CAISLTGGVADTQYF
CDR3 DNA: TGTGCCATCAGTCTTACAGGGGGTGTCGCAGATACGCAGTATTTT
clone size: .
J gene: TRBJ2-3
V gene: TRBV10-3
D gene: TRBD1

CDR3 protein: CASSPTTGVTEAFF
CDR3 DNA: TGTGCCAGCAGCCCGACGACAGGAGTAACTGAAGCTTTCTTT
clone size: many
J gene: TRBJ1-1
V gene: TRBV7-2
D gene: .

CDR3 protein: CASSSRTSGGANEQFF
CDR3 DNA: TGTGCCAGCAGCTCCAGGACTAGCGGGGGGGCTAATGAGCAGTTCTTC
clone size: many
J gene: TRBJ2-1
V gene: TRBV7-8
D gene: TRBD2

CDR3 protein: CASSFGHRSYGYTF
CDR3 DNA: TGTGCCAGCAGCTTTGGACACAGGTCCTATGGCTACACCTTC
clone size: .
J gene: TRBJ1-2
V gene: TRBV7-9
D gene: .

CDR3 protein: CASRPRTGRRHEQYF
CDR3 DNA: TGTGCCAGTCGACCGAGGACAGGGAGGCGACACGAGCAGTACTTC
clone size: .
J gene: TRBJ2-7
V gene: TRBV19
D gene: TRBD1

CDR3 protein: CASSLRPGQSNEKLFF
CDR3 DNA: TGTGCCAGCAGCTTACGCCCGGGACAGAGTAATGAAAAACTGTTTTTT
clone size: many
J gene: TRBJ1-4
V gene: TRBV7-2
D gene: TRBD1

CDR3 protein: CASSSPSGRAEAFF
CDR3 DNA: TGTGCCAGCAGCTCCCCTTCCGGCAGGGCGGAAGCTTTCTTT
clone size: few
J gene: TRBJ1-1
V gene: TRBV7-9
D gene: .

CDR3 protein: CASSLSGNSGNTIYF
CDR3 DNA: TGTGCCAGCAGCTTGAGCGGGAACTCTGGAAACACCATATATTTT
clone size: .
J gene: TRBJ1-3
V gene: TRBV5-5
D gene: .

CDR3 protein: CASSLFGNEKLFF
CDR3 DNA: TGTGCCAGCAGCTTATTTGGGAATGAAAAACTGTTTTTT
clone size: many
J gene: TRBJ1-4
V gene: TRBV7-2
D gene: .

CDR3 protein: CASSLVRGRRRGTGELFF
CDR3 DNA: TGTGCCAGCAGCTTAGTTCGCGGCAGACGCCGAGGCACCGGGGAGCTGTTTTTT
clone size: many
J gene: TRBJ2-2
V gene: TRBV7-8
D gene: .

CDR3 protein: CASSILQQQGQENTF
CDR3 DNA: TGTGCCAGCAGTATCCTCCAACAACAGGGCCAAGAAAACACCTTC
clone size: .
J gene: TRBJ1-2
V gene: TRBV6-5
D gene: .

CDR3 protein: CASSPPSSGNEQFF
CDR3 DNA: TGTGCCAGCAGCCCCCCCTCTAGCGGCAATGAGCAGTTCTTC
clone size: few
J gene: TRBJ2-1
V gene: TRBV7-9
D gene: TRBD2

CDR3 protein: CASSPRQEGGQETQYF
CDR3 DNA: TGTGCCAGTAGTCCCCGACAGGAAGGAGGACAAGAGACCCAGTACTTC
clone size: .
J gene: TRBJ2-5
V gene: TRBV19
D gene: .

CDR3 protein: CASIGRLTRYF
CDR3 DNA: TGTGCCAGCATAGGGCGGCTGACAAGATATTTT
clone size: .
J gene: TRBJ2-3
V gene: TRBV2
D gene: .

CDR3 protein: CASSFSGGTWDEQFF
CDR3 DNA: TGTGCCAGCAGCTTTAGCGGGGGGACGTGGGATGAGCAGTTCTTC
clone size: many
J gene: TRBJ2-1
V gene: TRBV7-2
D gene: TRBD2

CDR3 protein: CASSQDIGSYNEQFF
CDR3 DNA: TGCGCCAGCAGCCAAGACATCGGCTCCTACAATGAGCAGTTCTTC
clone size: few
J gene: TRBJ2-1
V gene: TRBV4-1
D gene: .

CDR3 protein: CATGILAGEYNEQFF
CDR3 DNA: TGTGCCACCGGGATCCTAGCGGGGGAGTACAATGAGCAGTTCTTC
clone size: .
J gene: TRBJ2-1
V gene: TRBV24-1
D gene: TRBD2

CDR3 protein: CASSLSELETQYF
CDR3 DNA: TGTGCCAGCAGCTTAAGCGAATTAGAGACCCAGTACTTC
clone size: few
J gene: TRBJ2-5
V gene: TRBV7-9
D gene: .

CDR3 protein: CASRGWTREQFF
CDR3 DNA: TGTGCCAGCAGGGGGTGGACGCGGGAGCAGTTCTTC
clone size: few
J gene: TRBJ2-1
V gene: TRBV2
D gene: .

CDR3 protein: CASSLDRDFYYGYTF
CDR3 DNA: TGTGCCAGCAGCTTGGACAGGGACTTTTACTATGGCTACACCTTC
clone size: .
J gene: TRBJ1-2
V gene: TRBV11-2
D gene: TRBD1

CDR3 protein: CASSLGLAGDEYNEQFF
CDR3 DNA: TGTGCCAGCAGTTTGGGACTAGCGGGGGACGAGTACAATGAGCAGTTCTTC
clone size: .
J gene: TRBJ2-1
V gene: TRBV6-5
D gene: TRBD2

CDR3 protein: CASSFYGLVGANVLTF
CDR3 DNA: TGTGCCAGCAGTTTTTATGGGTTAGTTGGGGCCAACGTCCTGACTTTC
clone size: many
J gene: TRBJ2-6
V gene: TRBV6-6
D gene: .

CDR3 protein: CSVLPIVPYNEQFF
CDR3 DNA: TGCAGCGTGCTTCCTATCGTCCCTTACAATGAGCAGTTCTTC
clone size: .
J gene: TRBJ2-1
V gene: TRBV29-1
D gene: .

CDR3 protein: CASSQARQGATKNIQYF
CDR3 DNA: TGTGCCAGCAGCCAAGCCCGACAGGGGGCGACCAAAAACATTCAGTACTTC
clone size: .
J gene: TRBJ2-4
V gene: TRBV4-2
D gene: TRBD1

CDR3 protein: CSARDRGYNYGYTF
CDR3 DNA: TGCAGTGCGCGGGACAGGGGGTATAACTATGGCTACACCTTC
clone size: .
J gene: TRBJ1-2
V gene: TRBV20-1
D gene: TRBD1

CDR3 protein: CAKIGEVREGETQYF
CDR3 DNA: TGTGCCAAGATAGGAGAGGTACGGGAAGGAGAGACCCAGTACTTC
clone size: .
J gene: TRBJ2-5
V gene: TRBV10-3
D gene: .

CDR3 protein: CASSKGRVAYGYTF
CDR3 DNA: TGTGCCAGCAGTAAGGGACGGGTAGCATATGGCTACACCTTC
clone size: few
J gene: TRBJ1-2
V gene: TRBV28
D gene: .

CDR3 protein: CSAEWMGTDRRTDTQYF
CDR3 DNA: TGCAGTGCCGAATGGATGGGGACAGATAGACGCACAGATACGCAGTATTTT
clone size: .
J gene: TRBJ2-3
V gene: TRBV20-1
D gene: TRBD1

CDR3 protein: CASSQIQGYRNQPQHF
CDR3 DNA: TGCGCCAGCAGCCAAATACAGGGGTATCGCAATCAGCCCCAGCATTTT
clone size: few
J gene: TRBJ1-5
V gene: TRBV4-1
D gene: TRBD1

CDR3 protein: CASSLGVGDTEAFF
CDR3 DNA: TGTGCCAGCAGCTTAGGAGTCGGCGACACTGAAGCTTTCTTT
clone size: many
J gene: TRBJ1-1
V gene: TRBV7-6
D gene: .

CDR3 protein: CAISEYSGGYTF
CDR3 DNA: TGTGCCATCAGTGAGTACTCCGGTGGCTACACCTTC
clone size: .
J gene: TRBJ1-2
V gene: TRBV10-3
D gene: .

CDR3 protein: CASSGGRNNQPQHF
CDR3 DNA: TGTGCCAGCAGCGGCGGGCGGAACAATCAGCCCCAGCATTTT
clone size: few
J gene: TRBJ1-5
V gene: TRBV12-3/TRBV12-4
D gene: .

CDR3 protein: CASRGYGANVLTF
CDR3 DNA: TGTGCCAGCAGGGGCTACGGGGCCAACGTCCTGACTTTC
clone size: .
J gene: TRBJ2-6
V gene: TRBV7-6
D gene: .